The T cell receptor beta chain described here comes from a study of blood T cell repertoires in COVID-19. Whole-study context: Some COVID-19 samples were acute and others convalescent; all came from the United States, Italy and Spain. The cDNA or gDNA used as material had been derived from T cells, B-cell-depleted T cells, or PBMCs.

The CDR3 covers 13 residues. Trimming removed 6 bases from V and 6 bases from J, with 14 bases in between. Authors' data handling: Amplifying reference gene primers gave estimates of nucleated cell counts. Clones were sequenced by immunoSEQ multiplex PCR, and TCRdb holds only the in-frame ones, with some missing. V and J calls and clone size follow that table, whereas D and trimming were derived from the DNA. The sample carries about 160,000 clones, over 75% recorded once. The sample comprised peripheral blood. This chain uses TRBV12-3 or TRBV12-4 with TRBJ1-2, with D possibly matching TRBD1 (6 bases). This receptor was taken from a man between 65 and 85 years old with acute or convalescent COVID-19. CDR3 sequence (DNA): TGTGCCAGCAGCCCTCAGGGGTTACATGGCTACACCTTC. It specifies CASSPQGLHGYTF.